This TCR beta chain was found in a study of shared clonotypes between healthy human individuals. Study-wide context: Per donor, three plates held CD4 naive cells, three held CD4 memory, two held CD8 naive and one held CD8 memory. Study results and limitations: In general, naive subsets displayed greater estimated richness than memory subsets did.

The study enrolled healthy HIV-negative adults without recent acute infections or vaccinations as donors. Researchers partitioned CD4+ cells into CD45RA+ naive and CD45RA-negative memory subsets. With 1 base removed from V and 4 bases from J, the gap between germline ends came to 10 bases. From germline, CDR1 is KGHSH and CDR2 LQKENI. The CDR3 runs to 14 residues. Notes on this clone: Antigen: not known.

Method: immunoSEQ multiplex PCR; TCRdb's copy keeps in-frame clones and lacks some. This table holds approximately 1,500,000 clones, 95% to 99% found once. Sequencing input: naive CD4+ T cells sorted from blood. This sample's subset: CD45RA+ positively selected. The chain carries TRBV18 and TRBJ2-5, with D hard to call. This TCR came from a young man in good health. The CDR3 here is CASSPQRKGETQYF. CDR3 DNA: TGTGCCAGCTCACCACAGAGGAAGGGAGAGACCCAGTACTTC.